Listed below are T cell receptor beta chains from one sample, sequenced in a study of molecular identifiers for immune sequencing clone quantification. TCRdb passed the PCR reads through MiXCR, listing each CDR3 protein once. This sample has about 40,000 distinct CDR3 sequences, with less than 20% found just once. The specimen sequenced was naive CD8+ T cells from blood, with Jurkat cell RNA spiked in. The receptors derive from a human donor in good health. Some libraries in this study had Jurkat cell RNA spiked in. CDR3s include the opening cysteine and the closing phenylalanine or tryptophan. A D gene is named only where the DNA matches it firmly. A clone size is listed for some rows: how often the clone was seen (once, few, many), or a class if it is expanded.

D gene,V gene,clone size,J gene,CDR3 length,CDR3 DNA,CDR3 protein
-,TRBV6-5,many,TRBJ1-6,14,TGTGCCAGCAGCCCACCGGGGGGATTGTCACCCCTCCACTTT,CASSPPGGLSPLHF
-,TRBV7-2,-,TRBJ2-7,12,TGTGCCAGCAGCGGAGTATCCTACGAGCAGTACTTC,CASSGVSYEQYF
-,TRBV28,many,TRBJ2-3,16,TGTGCCAGCAGTTTATACCCGACAGTTAGCACAGATACGCAGTATTTT,CASSLYPTVSTDTQYF
-,TRBV19,many,TRBJ2-7,12,TGTGCCAGTAGTATCGGAGGATTCGAGCAGTACTTC,CASSIGGFEQYF
TRBD2,TRBV27,-,TRBJ2-7,12,TGTGCCAGCAGGACTAGCGGAATTGAGCAGTACTTC,CASRTSGIEQYF
TRBD1,TRBV7-8,-,TRBJ2-3,12,TGTGCCAGCAGCGGGGACAGGGCGACGCAGTATTTT,CASSGDRATQYF
TRBD1,TRBV20-1,many,TRBJ2-2,13,TGCAGTGCGTGGACAGGGGACACCGGGGAGCTGTTTTTT,CSAWTGDTGELFF
-,TRBV28,many,TRBJ2-1,14,TGTGCCACCGACGAACCCTCCACCATCGATGAGCAGTTCTTC,CATDEPSTIDEQFF
-,TRBV7-9,many,TRBJ2-7,12,TGTGCCATTTCCCACGACGAGCACGAGCAGTACTTC,CAISHDEHEQYF
TRBD1,TRBV28,-,TRBJ2-2,16,TGTGCCAGCAGTTCCTGGAGACAGGGGGCTAACGGGGAGCTGTTTTTT,CASSSWRQGANGELFF
TRBD2,TRBV7-8,many,TRBJ2-1,16,TGTGCCAGCAGCATGTGGACTAGCGGGCAAAACAATGAGCAGTTCTTC,CASSMWTSGQNNEQFF
-,TRBV3-2,-,TRBJ2-5,16,TGTGCCAGCAGCCAGGGACACAGGGGATGCCAAGAGACCCAGTACTTC,CASSQGHRGCQETQYF
-,TRBV27,many,TRBJ1-5,14,TGTGCCAGCAGTTTACAGGGAAACAGCCAGCCCCAGCATTTT,CASSLQGNSQPQHF
-,TRBV15,many,TRBJ2-7,14,TGTGCCACCAGCAGCTCGGGACAATTCTACGAGCAGTACTTC,CATSSSGQFYEQYF
-,TRBV6-2/TRBV6-3,-,TRBJ1-5,13,TGTGCCAGCACCGACAGTTTAGTCGAGCCCCAGCATTTT,CASTDSLVEPQHF
TRBD2,TRBV28,-,TRBJ2-3,15,TGTGCCAGCAGGATACAGACTAGCGGGCCTGGTGCGCAGTATTTT,CASRIQTSGPGAQYF
-,TRBV24-1,many,TRBJ2-7,14,TGTGCCACCAGTGATAAGACAGCCACCTACGAGCAGTACTTC,CATSDKTATYEQYF
-,TRBV15,many,TRBJ2-1,15,TGTGCCACCAGCAGGGATACGAGCTCCTACAATGAGCAGTTCTTC,CATSRDTSSYNEQFF
-,TRBV13,few,TRBJ2-7,16,TGTGCCAGCAGCCCCCCGGAGGGTCTCGTTAGATACGAGCAGTACTTC,CASSPPEGLVRYEQYF
TRBD1,TRBV19,-,TRBJ2-5,16,TGTGCCAGTAGTATGCCGGACAGGGGGCCAGAAGAGACCCAGTACTTC,CASSMPDRGPEETQYF
TRBD2,TRBV2,many,TRBJ2-5,15,TGTGCCAGCAGTGAAGCCAGCGGGAGTCTTGAGACCCAGTACTTC,CASSEASGSLETQYF
TRBD1,TRBV28,many,TRBJ2-7,14,TGTGCCAGCAGTGTAATCCAGGGGGTCTACGAGCAGTACTTC,CASSVIQGVYEQYF
-,TRBV28,many,TRBJ1-5,13,TGTGCCAGCAGGAGCCAGGGAGATCAGCCCCAGCATTTT,CASRSQGDQPQHF
TRBD2,TRBV12-3/TRBV12-4,many,TRBJ2-3,14,TGTGCCAGCAGTCCTCTAGCGGGAACAGATACGCAGTATTTT,CASSPLAGTDTQYF
TRBD1,TRBV9,-,TRBJ2-7,15,TGTGCCAGCAGCGTAGATGGGGGCCCAGGGGGCGAGCAGTACTTC,CASSVDGGPGGEQYF
-,TRBV28,few,TRBJ2-7,15,TGTGCCAGCACCCCTTATTGGGGAGGTGCCTACGAGCAGTACTTC,CASTPYWGGAYEQYF
TRBD1,TRBV5-1,many,TRBJ2-7,14,TGCGCCAGCAGCCCCTGGACAGGGTACAACGAGCAGTACTTC,CASSPWTGYNEQYF
-,TRBV12-3/TRBV12-4,-,TRBJ2-5,13,TGTGCCAGCAGTTTAGTGATGCAAGAGACCCAGTACTTC,CASSLVMQETQYF
-,TRBV28,-,TRBJ2-2,15,TGTGCCAGCAGTTTCCGGGGGTTTAGGGCCGGGGAGCTGTTTTTT,CASSFRGFRAGELFF
-,TRBV19,once,TRBJ1-1,12,TGTGCCAGTAGCTCTGGTAACACTGGAGCTTTCTTT,CASSSGNTGAFF
TRBD1,TRBV3-1,-,TRBJ2-5,17,TGTGCCAGCAGCCCAGACCCCCGGACAGGGGGCGGGGAGACCCAGTACTTC,CASSPDPRTGGGETQYF